This TCR beta chain came from a study of identical twins. Study-wide results and caveats: Alpha sequences that were out-of-frame and twin-shared showed an excess of low generation probability.

Using its own MiXCR run on the 5' RACE reads, TCRdb lists one record per CDR3 protein. The sample includes nearly 650,000 distinct CDR3 sequences, under 8.5% of them seen just once. Concerning this clonotype: Its antigen is unidentified.

The CDR3 extends over 15 amino acids. After removal of 7 bases from V and 5 bases from J, the junction contained 12 bases not matched to a gene. Per the germline V gene, CDR1 is LGHDT and CDR2 is YNNKEL (reference sequence). These data are also associated with another study on yellow fever vaccine responses in identical twins.

The gene calls are TRBV3-1 and TRBJ2-3; 7 positions agree with TRBD1. This sequence was found in a woman aged 18-29 years in good health. Sequencing input: PBMCs. CDR3 DNA: TGTGCCAGCACCTTTTCACAGGGGACACAAGATACGCAGTATTTT. Amino acid sequence: CASTFSQGTQDTQYF.